Following are 13 T cell receptor beta chains from one sample sequenced in a study of OX40 agonist ivuxolimab in advanced cancers. TCRdb's table, derived via immunoSEQ multiplex PCR, lists solely in-frame clones and lacks some. The table records about 130,000 clones, approximately 90% of them present only once. Sequenced here: CD4+ or CD8+ T cells sorted from blood, sampled in a trial of the OX40 agonist ivuxolimab. Every receptor here comes from an adult with an advanced solid tumor such as melanoma, head and neck, liver or kidney cancer.

The gene calls are TRBV18 and TRBJ2-1; D ambiguous. The CDR3 sequence is 14 residues long. Germline values: CDR1 KGHSH, CDR2 LQKENI. Between the trimmed V and J ends, which lost 3 bases and 5 bases, there was a span of 11 bases. The CDR3 reads CASSPPSGNNEQFF. The CDR3 DNA sequence: TGTGCCAGCTCACCTCCATCTGGAAACAATGAGCAGTTCTTC.

The V and J genes are TRBV5-4 and TRBJ2-7; D is uncertain. Germline CDR1 is SGHNT and CDR2 is YYREEE (reference sequence). Between the trimmed V and J ends, which lost 0 bases and 0 bases, there was a span of 10 bases. The CDR3 sequence is 15 residues long. The CDR3 protein is CASSLEGLSSYEQYF. The CDR3 DNA is TGTGCCAGCAGCTTGGAAGGGCTTAGCTCCTACGAGCAGTACTTC.

The V gene is TRBV23-1, the J gene TRBJ2-7; D is unclear. TRBV23-1 is placed among ORFs of uncertain function. The V gene lost 6 bases and the J gene lost 0 bases, with 12 bases spanning the gap. The CDR3 totals 14 residues. The CDR3 region is CASRTKLSSYEQYF. Written as DNA, the CDR3 is TGCGCCAGCAGAACTAAGCTTAGCTCCTACGAGCAGTACTTC.

The rearrangement uses TRBV4-2 and TRBJ2-1; 11 bases match TRBD2. This CDR3 comprises 16 residues. Germline V CDR1 and CDR2: LGHNA, YNFKEQ. V lost 3 bases, J lost 7 bases, and 8 bases stayed unmatched. The CDR3 loop is CASSHLGLAGGNEQFF. CDR3 nucleotide sequence: TGTGCCAGCAGCCATTTAGGACTAGCGGGTGGGAATGAGCAGTTCTTC.

The chain combines TRBV30 with TRBJ2-7; 8 bases align to TRBD2. V trimming: 4 bases; J trimming: 2 bases; junction bases outside the gene matches: 4. The CDR3 is 13 amino acids. Per germline, CDR1 GTSNPN and CDR2 SVGIG (reference sequence). The CDR3 here is CAWNGGGAYEQYF. The CDR3 bases are TGTGCCTGGAACGGGGGGGGTGCCTACGAGCAGTACTTC. The full variable domain, its missing parts supplied by reference TRBV30 and TRBJ2-7, is SQTIHQWPATLVQPVGSPLSLECTVEGTSNPNLYWYRQAAGRGLQLLFYSVGIGQISSEVPQNLSASRPQDRQFILSSKKLLLSDSGFYLCAWNGGGAYEQYFGPGTRLTVT.

This chain joins TRBV18 and TRBJ2-3, with TRBD1 as a possible D gene (5 bases). Germline CDR1 and CDR2: KGHSH and LQKENI. The CDR3 extends over 16 amino acids. V was clipped by 1 base and J by 2 bases, with 13 bases between them. The CDR3 spells CASSPQRQGATDTQYF. DNA of the CDR3: TGTGCCAGCTCACCACAAAGGCAGGGCGCCACAGATACGCAGTATTTT.

CDR3 region: CASSLNWAARQFF. The CDR3 region has the DNA TGTGCCAGCAGCTTAAATTGGGCAGCCAGACAGTTCTTC. V is TRBV7-2 and J is TRBJ2-1; D unresolved. Per germline, CDR1 SGHTA and CDR2 FQGNSA. This CDR3 has 13 residues. V dropped 2 bases and J dropped 13 bases, with 15 bases sitting between them.

CDR3: CASSFTGSGNTIYF. CDR3 nucleotides: TGTGCCAGCAGCTTCACGGGCTCTGGAAACACCATATATTTT. The rearrangement uses TRBV5-8 and TRBJ1-3; no reliable D call. Trimming removed 2 bases from V and 0 bases from J, with 6 bases in between. This CDR3 has 14 amino acids. Germline V lookup: CDR1 SGHTS, CDR2 YDEGEE.

A single count supports this clone. This rearrangement joins TRBV9 to TRBJ1-1; the D is unclear. The CDR3 contains 15 residues. The germline CDR1 and CDR2 sequences are SGDLS and YYNGEE. The V gene lost 0 bases and the J gene lost 0 bases, with 9 bases spanning the gap. DNA of the CDR3: TGTGCCAGCAGCGTAGTCTCAGAAATGAACACTGAAGCTTTCTTT. This codes for CASSVVSEMNTEAFF.

The V and J genes are TRBV13 and TRBJ2-3; 10 positions agree with TRBD1. The CDR3 runs 16 residues. V was clipped by 5 bases and J by 6 bases; unmatched bases: 11. Germline V gives CDR1 PRHDT, CDR2 FYEKMQ (reference sequence). The CDR3 reads CASSHIGQGGADTQYF. In nucleotides, the CDR3 is TGTGCCAGCAGCCACATTGGACAGGGGGGTGCGGATACGCAGTATTTT.

This chain links TRBV19 with TRBJ1-1, with D unclear. V dropped 9 bases and J dropped 6 bases, with 26 bases sitting between them. Germline values: CDR1 LNHDA, CDR2 SQIVND (reference sequence). CDR3 length equals 16 residues. CDR3 in DNA: TGTGCCAGCTCGCGGGATGAAGGGCCAGAGGGCGCTGAAGCTTTCTTT. This translates into CASSRDEGPEGAEAFF.

The chain uses TRBV13 and TRBJ2-7; 9 nucleotides agree with TRBD2. The CDR3 runs 14 residues. The junction had 9 bases not matched to a gene; V was cut back by 5 bases and J by 7 bases. Per germline, CDR1 PRHDT and CDR2 FYEKMQ (reference sequence). The CDR3 is CASSLRVAGDEQYF. CDR3 nucleotide sequence: TGTGCCAGCAGCCTTCGGGTAGCGGGAGATGAGCAGTACTTC. The full variable domain, rest sourced from reference TRBV13 and TRBJ2-7, is AAGVIQSPRHLIKEKRETATLKCYPIPRHDTVYWYQQGPGQDPQFLISFYEKMQSDKGSIPDRFSAQQFSDYHSELNMSSLELGDSALYFCASSLRVAGDEQYFGPGTRLTVT.

The table lists this clone with a count of one. The rearrangement uses TRBV18 and TRBJ2-5; the match to TRBD1 covers 11 bases. The J call may be wrong; the DNA end is better matched by TRBJ2-7. The length of the CDR3 is 15 residues. The germline gives CDR1 KGHSH, CDR2 LQKENI. CDR3 loop: CASSPSGTGGYEQYF. CDR3 sequence (DNA): TGTGCCAGCTCACCCTCGGGGACAGGGGGCTACGAGCAGTACTTC.